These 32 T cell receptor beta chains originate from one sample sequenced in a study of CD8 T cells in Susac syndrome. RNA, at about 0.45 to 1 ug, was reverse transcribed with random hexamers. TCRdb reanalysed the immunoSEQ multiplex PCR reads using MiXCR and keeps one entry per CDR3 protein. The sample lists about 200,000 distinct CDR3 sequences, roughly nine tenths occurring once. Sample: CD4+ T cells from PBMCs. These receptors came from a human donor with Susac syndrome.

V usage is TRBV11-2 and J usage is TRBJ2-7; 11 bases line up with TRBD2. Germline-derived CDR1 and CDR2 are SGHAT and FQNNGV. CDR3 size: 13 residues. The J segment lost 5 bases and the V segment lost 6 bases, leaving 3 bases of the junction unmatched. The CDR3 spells CASRLAGVDEQYF. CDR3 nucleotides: TGTGCCAGCAGACTAGCGGGGGTGGACGAGCAGTACTTC.

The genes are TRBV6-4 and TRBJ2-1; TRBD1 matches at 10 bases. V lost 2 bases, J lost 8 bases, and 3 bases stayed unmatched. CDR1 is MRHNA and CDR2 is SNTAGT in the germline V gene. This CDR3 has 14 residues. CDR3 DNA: TGTGCCAGCAGTGACGGGACAGGGGACGATGAGCAGTTCTTC. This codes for CASSDGTGDDEQFF.

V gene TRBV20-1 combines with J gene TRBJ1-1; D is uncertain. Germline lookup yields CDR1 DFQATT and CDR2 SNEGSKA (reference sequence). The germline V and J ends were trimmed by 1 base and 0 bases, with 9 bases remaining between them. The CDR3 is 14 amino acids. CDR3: CSARGMGMNTEAFF. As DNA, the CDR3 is TGCAGTGCTAGAGGGATGGGAATGAACACTGAAGCTTTCTTT.

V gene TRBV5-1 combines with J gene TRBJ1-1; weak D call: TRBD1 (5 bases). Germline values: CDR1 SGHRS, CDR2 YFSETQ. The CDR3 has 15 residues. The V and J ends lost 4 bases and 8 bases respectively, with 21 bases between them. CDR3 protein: CASSPTRGSVTEAFF. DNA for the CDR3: TGCGCCAGCAGCCCAACACGGGGGTCAGTCACCGAAGCTTTCTTT.

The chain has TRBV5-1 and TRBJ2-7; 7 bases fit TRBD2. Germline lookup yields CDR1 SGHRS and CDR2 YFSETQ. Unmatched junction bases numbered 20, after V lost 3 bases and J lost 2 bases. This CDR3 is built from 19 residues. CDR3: CASSSGFGAREGPPYEQYF. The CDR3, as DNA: TGCGCCAGCAGCTCTGGGTTTGGTGCTAGGGAGGGCCCCCCCTACGAGCAGTACTTC.

CDR3 protein: CASSSGLAGEGEQYF. CDR3 bases: TGTGCCAGCAGTTCCGGACTAGCGGGAGAGGGCGAGCAGTACTTC. J is TRBJ2-7 and V is TRBV28; 13 nucleotides match TRBD2. Germline CDR1 and CDR2: MDHEN and SYDVKM. The junction had 6 bases not matched to a gene; V was cut back by 4 bases and J by 6 bases. The CDR3 contains 15 residues.

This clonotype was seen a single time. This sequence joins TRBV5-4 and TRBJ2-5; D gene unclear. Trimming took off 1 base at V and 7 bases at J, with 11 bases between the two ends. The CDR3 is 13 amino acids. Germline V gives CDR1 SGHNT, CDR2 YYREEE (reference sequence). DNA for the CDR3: TGTGCCAGCAGCTTGTTTTGGGATGGGACCCAGTACTTC. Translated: CASSLFWDGTQYF.

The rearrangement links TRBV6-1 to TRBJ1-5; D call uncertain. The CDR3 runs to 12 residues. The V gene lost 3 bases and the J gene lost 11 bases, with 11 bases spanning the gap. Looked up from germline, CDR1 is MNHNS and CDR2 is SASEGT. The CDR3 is CASSESELSQHF. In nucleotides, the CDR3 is TGTGCCAGCAGTGAGTCCGAGTTATCCCAGCATTTT.

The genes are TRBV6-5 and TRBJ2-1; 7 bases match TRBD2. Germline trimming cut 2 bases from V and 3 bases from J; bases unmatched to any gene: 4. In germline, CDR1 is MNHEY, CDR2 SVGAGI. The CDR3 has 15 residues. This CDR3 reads CASSYEGGIYNEQFF. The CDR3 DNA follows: TGTGCCAGCAGTTACGAGGGAGGGATCTACAATGAGCAGTTCTTC.

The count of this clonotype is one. The CDR3, as DNA: TGTGCCAGCAGTTACTCGGGGGGCACAGATACGCAGTATTTT. Amino acids: CASSYSGGTDTQYF. The V call is TRBV6-5, the J call TRBJ2-3, with D possibly being TRBD1 or TRBD2 (5 bases each). This CDR3 has 14 amino acids. The germline CDR1 and CDR2 sequences are MNHEY and SVGAGI. V was shortened by 0 bases and J by 1 base, with 5 bases between the two germline ends.

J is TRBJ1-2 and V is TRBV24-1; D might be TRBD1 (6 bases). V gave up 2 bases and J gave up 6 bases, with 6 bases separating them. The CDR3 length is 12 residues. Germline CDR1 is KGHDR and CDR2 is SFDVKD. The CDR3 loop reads CATSDWTDGYTF. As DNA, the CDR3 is TGTGCCACCAGTGATTGGACAGATGGCTACACCTTC.

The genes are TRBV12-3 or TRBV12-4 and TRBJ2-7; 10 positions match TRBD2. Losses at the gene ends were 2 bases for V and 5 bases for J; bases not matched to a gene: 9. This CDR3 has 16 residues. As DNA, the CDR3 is TGTGCCAGCAGTTTAAAGGCCCTAGCGGGAGTCCACGAGCAGTACTTC. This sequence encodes CASSLKALAGVHEQYF.

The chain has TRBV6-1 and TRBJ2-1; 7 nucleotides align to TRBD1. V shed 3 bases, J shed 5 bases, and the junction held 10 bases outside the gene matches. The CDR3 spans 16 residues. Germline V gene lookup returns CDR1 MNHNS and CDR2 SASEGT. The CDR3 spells CASSDVRGGDNNEQFF. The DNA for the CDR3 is TGTGCCAGCAGTGATGTTCGAGGGGGCGATAACAATGAGCAGTTCTTC.

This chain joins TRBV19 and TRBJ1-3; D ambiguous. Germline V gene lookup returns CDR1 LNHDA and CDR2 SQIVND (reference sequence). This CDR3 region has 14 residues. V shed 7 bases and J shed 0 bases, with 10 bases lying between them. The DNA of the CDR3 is TGTGCCAGTAAGGACGGATACTCTGGAAACACCATATATTTT. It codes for CASKDGYSGNTIYF.

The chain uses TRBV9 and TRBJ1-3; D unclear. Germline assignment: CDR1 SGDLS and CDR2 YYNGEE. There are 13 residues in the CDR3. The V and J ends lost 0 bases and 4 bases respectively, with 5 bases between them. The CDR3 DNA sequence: TGTGCCAGCAGCGTAGCTGCCGGAAACACCATATATTTT. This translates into CASSVAAGNTIYF.

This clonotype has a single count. CDR3 nucleotides: TGTGCCAGCAGGCTAGGACAGGGGAGTGAAAAACTGTTTTTT. This translates into CASRLGQGSEKLFF. V usage is TRBV6-5 and J usage is TRBJ1-4, with 9 bases aligning to TRBD1. Germline lookup yields CDR1 MNHEY and CDR2 SVGAGI. CDR3 length: 14 amino acids. Unmatched junction bases numbered 6, after V lost 6 bases and J lost 7 bases.

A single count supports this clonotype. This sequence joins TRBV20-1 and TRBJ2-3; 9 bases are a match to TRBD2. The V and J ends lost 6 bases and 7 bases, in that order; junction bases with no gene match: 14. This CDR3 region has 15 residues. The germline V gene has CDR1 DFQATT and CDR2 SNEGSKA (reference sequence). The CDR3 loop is CSAPVSSSGDYTQYF. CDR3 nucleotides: TGCAGTGCGCCCGTTTCGTCTAGCGGGGATTATACGCAGTATTTT.

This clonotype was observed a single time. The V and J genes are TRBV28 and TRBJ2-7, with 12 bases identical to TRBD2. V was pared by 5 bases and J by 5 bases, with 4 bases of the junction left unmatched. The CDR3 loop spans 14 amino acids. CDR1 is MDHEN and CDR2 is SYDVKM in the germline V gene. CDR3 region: CASSEGLAGHEQYF. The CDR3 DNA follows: TGTGCCAGCAGTGAGGGACTAGCGGGCCACGAGCAGTACTTC.

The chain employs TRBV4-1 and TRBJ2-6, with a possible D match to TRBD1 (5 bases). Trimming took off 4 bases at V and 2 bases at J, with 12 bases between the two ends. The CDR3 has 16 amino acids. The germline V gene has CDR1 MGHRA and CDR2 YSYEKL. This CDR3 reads CASSRADSTGANVLTF. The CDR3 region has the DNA TGCGCCAGCAGCCGGGCCGACAGTACTGGGGCCAACGTCCTGACTTTC.

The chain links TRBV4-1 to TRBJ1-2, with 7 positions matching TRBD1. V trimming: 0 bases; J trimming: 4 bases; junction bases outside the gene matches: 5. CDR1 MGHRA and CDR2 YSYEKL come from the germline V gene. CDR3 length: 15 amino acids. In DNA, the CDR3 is TGCGCCAGCAGCCAAGAAGGGACAGCTGCCTATGGCTACACCTTC. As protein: CASSQEGTAAYGYTF.

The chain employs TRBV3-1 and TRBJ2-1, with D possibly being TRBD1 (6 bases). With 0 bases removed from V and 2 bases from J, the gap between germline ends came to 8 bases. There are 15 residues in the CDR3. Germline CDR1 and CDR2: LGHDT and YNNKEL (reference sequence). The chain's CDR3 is CASSQDRQAYNEQFF. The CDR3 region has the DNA TGTGCCAGCAGCCAAGATAGACAGGCCTACAATGAGCAGTTCTTC.

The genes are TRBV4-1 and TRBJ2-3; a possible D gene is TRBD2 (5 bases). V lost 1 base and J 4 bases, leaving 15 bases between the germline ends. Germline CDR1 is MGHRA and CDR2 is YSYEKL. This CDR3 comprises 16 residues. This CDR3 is CASSQVVSSQSDTQYF. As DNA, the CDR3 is TGCGCCAGCAGCCAAGTAGTATCTAGCCAGTCAGATACGCAGTATTTT.

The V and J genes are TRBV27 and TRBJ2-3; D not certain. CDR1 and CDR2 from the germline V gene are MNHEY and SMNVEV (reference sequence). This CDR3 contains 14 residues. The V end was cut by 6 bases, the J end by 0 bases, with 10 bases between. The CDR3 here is CASSGSTSTDTQYF. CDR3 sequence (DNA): TGTGCCAGCAGCGGTAGTACTAGCACAGATACGCAGTATTTT.

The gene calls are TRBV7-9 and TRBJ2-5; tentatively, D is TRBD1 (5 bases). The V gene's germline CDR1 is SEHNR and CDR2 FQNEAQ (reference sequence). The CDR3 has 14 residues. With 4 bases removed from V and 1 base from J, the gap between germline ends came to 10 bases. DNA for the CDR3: TGTGCCAGCAGCTCCCCGACAGTCCAAGAGACCCAGTACTTC. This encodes CASSSPTVQETQYF.

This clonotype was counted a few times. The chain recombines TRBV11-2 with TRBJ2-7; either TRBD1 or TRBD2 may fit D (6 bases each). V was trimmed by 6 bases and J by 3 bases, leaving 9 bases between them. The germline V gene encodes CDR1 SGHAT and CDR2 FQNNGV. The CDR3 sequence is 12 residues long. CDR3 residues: CASSGGHYEQYF. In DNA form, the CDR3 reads TGTGCCAGCAGTGGGGGGCACTACGAGCAGTACTTC.

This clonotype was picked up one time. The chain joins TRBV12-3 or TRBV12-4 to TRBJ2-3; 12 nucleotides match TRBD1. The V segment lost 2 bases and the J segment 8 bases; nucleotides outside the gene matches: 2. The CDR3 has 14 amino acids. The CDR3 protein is CASSLRDRGLTQYF. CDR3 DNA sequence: TGTGCCAGCAGTTTAAGGGACAGGGGGCTTACGCAGTATTTT.

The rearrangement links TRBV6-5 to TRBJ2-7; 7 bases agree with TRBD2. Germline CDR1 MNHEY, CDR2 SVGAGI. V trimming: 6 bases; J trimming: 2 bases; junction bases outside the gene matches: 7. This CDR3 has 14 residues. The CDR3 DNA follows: TGTGCCAGCAGAGTAGCGGGTGCTACCTACGAGCAGTACTTC. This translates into CASRVAGATYEQYF.

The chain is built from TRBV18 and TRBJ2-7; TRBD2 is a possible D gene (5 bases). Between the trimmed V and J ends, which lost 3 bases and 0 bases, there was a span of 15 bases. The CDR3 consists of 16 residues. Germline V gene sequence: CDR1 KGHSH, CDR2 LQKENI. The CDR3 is CASSPRTDLSSYEQYF. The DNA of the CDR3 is TGTGCCAGCTCACCTCGGACGGACTTGAGCTCCTACGAGCAGTACTTC.

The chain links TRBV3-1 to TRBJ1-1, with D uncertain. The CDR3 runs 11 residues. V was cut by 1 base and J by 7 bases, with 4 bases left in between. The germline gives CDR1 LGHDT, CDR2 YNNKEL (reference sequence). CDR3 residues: CASSQANEAFF. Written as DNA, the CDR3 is TGTGCCAGCAGCCAAGCCAATGAAGCTTTCTTT.

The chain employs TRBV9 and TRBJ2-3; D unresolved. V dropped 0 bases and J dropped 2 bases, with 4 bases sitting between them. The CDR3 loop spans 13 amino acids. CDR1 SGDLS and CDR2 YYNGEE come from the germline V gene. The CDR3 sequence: CASSVGVTDTQYF. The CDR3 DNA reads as TGTGCCAGCAGCGTAGGCGTCACAGATACGCAGTATTTT.

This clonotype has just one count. CDR3 sequence: CASSPGTSGTQETQYF. For the CDR3, the DNA is TGTGCCAGCTCACCCGGGACTAGCGGGACACAAGAGACCCAGTACTTC. This chain joins TRBV18 and TRBJ2-5, with TRBD2 matching over 13 bases. In germline, CDR1 is KGHSH, CDR2 LQKENI. Trimming at V came to 3 bases and at J to 2 bases, leaving 3 bases not matched to a gene. The CDR3 covers 16 residues.

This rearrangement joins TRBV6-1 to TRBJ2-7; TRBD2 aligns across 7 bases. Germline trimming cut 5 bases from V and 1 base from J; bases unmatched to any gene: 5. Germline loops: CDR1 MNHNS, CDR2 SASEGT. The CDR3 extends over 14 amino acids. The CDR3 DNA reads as TGTGCCAGCAGTTCCGGGACTAATTCCTACGAGCAGTACTTC. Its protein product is CASSSGTNSYEQYF.